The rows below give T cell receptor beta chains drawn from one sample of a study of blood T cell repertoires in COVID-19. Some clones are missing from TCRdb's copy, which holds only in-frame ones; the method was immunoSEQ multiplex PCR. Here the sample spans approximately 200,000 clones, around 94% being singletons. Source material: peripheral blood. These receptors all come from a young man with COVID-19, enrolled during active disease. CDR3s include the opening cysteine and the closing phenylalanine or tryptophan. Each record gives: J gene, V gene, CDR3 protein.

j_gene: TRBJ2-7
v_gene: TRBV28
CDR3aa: CASSFLGTGVYEQYF

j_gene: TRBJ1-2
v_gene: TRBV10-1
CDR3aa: CASSEPPVRGYTF

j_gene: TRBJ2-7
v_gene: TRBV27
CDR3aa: CASSLPGMDEQYF

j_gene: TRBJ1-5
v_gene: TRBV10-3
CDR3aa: CAISSDRAYNQPQHF

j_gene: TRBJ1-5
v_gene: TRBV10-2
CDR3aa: CASSEQGRGNQPQHF

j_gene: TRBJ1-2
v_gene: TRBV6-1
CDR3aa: CASSDRAVNGYTF

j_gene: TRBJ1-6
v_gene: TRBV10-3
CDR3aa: CAIAGTGNNSPLHF

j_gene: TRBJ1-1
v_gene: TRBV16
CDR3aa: CASSQSLVNTEAFF

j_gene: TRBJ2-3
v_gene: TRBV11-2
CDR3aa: CASSSSLGRATQYF

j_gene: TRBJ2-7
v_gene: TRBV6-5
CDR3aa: CASPGTVHSYEQYF

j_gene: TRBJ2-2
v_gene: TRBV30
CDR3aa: CAWSPLAVPGELFF

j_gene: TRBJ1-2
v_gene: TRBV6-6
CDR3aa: CASASQFGYTF

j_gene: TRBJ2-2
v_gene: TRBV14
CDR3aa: CASSQFRGGAGELFF

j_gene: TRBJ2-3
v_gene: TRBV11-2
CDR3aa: CASSLDPSRTDTQYF

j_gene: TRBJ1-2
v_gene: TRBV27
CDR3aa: CASSLSSTGGYGYTF

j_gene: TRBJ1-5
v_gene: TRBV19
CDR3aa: CASSTPREVYSNQPQHF

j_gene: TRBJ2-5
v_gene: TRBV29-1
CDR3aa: CSVGQGIIQYF

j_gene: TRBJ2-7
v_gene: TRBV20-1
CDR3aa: CSASEGGLYEQYF

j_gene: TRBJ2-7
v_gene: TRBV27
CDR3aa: CASSLVGQGGSEQYF

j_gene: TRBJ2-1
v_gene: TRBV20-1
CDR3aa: CSASKQGNNEQFF

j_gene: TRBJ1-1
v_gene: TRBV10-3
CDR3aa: CAMGTGVLNTEAFF

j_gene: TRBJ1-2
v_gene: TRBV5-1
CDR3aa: CASSLDAGNYGYTF

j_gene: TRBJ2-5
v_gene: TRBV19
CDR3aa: CASSMSIQETQYF

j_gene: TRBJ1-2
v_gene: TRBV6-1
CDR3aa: CASSERQGRTYTF

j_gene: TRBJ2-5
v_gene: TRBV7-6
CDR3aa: CASSLVLAGGRETQYF

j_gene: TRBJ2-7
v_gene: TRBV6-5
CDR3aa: CASSTLRGAGREQYF

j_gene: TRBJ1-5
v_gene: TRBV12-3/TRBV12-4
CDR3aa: CASSPGGNQPQHF

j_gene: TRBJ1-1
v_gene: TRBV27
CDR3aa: CASSRQENTEAFF

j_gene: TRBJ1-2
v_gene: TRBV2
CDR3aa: CASSPRGGNYGYTF

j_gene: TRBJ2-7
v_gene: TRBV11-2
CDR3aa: CASSGTGTGFVPSYEQYF

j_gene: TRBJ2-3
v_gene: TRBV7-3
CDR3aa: CASQGGVAGRSTDTQYF

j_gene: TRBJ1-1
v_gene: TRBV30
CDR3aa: CAWSQINTEAFF

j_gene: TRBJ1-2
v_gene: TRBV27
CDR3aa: CASSFRGALGYTF

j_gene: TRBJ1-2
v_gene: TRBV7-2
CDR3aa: CASSLGGQGASYGYTF

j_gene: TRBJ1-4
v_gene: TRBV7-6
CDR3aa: CASSSQDRSEKLFF

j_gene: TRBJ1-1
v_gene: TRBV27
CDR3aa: CASSYRGTSEAFF

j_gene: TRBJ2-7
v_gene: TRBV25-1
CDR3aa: CGTGNSYEQYF

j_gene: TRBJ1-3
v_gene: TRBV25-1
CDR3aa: CASGTGVSGNTIYF

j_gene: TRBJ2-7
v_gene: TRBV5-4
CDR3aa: CASSLGGGLPYEQYF

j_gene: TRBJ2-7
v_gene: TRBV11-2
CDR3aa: CASSFQGYEQYF

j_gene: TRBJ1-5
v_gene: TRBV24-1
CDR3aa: CATSDRQAGPGPQHF

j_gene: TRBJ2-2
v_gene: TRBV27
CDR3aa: CASSTTVNTGELFF

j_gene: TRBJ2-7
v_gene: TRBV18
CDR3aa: CASSTSGTVMTYEQYF

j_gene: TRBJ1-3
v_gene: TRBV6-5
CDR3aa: CASSYSDRPSGNTIYF

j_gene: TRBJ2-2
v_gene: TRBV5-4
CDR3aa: CASSPPGGGDTGELFF

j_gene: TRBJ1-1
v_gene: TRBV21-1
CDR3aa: CASSTQGRRSEAFF

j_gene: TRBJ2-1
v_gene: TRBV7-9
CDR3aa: CASSDTYRTGEYNEQFF

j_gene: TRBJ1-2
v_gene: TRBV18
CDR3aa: CASSPFSGQDGYGYTF

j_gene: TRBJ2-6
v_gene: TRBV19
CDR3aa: CASSLQGLGSGANVLTF

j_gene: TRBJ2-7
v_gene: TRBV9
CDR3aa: CASSPTQHRGAYEQYF

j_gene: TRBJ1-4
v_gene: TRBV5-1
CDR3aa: CASSLQGGGNEKLFF

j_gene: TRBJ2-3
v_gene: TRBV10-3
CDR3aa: CAISRGTDTQYF

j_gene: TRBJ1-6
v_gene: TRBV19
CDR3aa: CASSQAGSSYNSPLHF

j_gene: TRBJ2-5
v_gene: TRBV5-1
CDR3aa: CASSLTHRETQYF

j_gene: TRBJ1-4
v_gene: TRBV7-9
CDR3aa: CASSLRGTGVATNEKLFF

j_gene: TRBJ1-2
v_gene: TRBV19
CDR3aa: CASSSRDRINGYTF

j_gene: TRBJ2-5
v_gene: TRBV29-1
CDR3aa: CSVRTSGGAETQYF

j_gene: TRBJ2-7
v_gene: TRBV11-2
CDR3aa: CASSPTGGLAYEQYF

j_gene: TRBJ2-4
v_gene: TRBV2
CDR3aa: CASSEDRGTITKNIQYF